This paragraph covers one TCR beta chain sequence. This CDR3 is 15 amino acids long. Germline assignment: CDR1 SGHTA and CDR2 FQGNSA. Trimming took off 5 bases at V and 3 bases at J, with 14 bases between the two ends. This entry comes from a study of STAT5B mutations in CD4+ large granular lymphocyte leukemia. Sequencing was performed with immunoSEQ multiplex PCR; in TCRdb, only in-frame clones are kept and a portion is missing. Found here are 9,500 to 10,000 clones, about 80% of them singletons; the top ten hold roughly 65%. The TCR comes from a man aged 55 to 70 with CD4+ T-cell large granular lymphocyte leukemia. The chain carries TRBV7-2 and TRBJ1-5; D is undetermined. Material for sequencing was PBMCs. The CDR3: CASSPNLAPNQPQHF. The CDR3 DNA sequence: TGTGCCAGCAGCCCCAACTTGGCGCCCAATCAGCCCCAGCATTTT.